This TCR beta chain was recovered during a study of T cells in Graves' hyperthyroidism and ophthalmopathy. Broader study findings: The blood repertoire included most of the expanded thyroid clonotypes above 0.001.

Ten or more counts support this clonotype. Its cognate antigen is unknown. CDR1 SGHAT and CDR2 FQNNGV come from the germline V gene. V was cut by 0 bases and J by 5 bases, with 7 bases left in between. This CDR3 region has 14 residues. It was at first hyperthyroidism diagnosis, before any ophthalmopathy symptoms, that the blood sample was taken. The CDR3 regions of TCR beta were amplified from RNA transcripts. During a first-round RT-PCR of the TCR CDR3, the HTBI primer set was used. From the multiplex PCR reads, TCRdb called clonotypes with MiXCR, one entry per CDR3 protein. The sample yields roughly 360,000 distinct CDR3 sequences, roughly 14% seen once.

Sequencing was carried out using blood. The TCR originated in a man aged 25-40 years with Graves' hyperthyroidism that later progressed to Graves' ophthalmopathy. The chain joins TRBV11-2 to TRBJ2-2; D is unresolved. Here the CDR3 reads CASSLDLGTGELFF. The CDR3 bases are TGTGCCAGCAGCTTAGATCTAGGGACCGGGGAGCTGTTTTTT.